These T cell receptor beta chains were read from a single sample in a study of CXCR3 chemokines and chemotherapy response in bladder cancer. TCRdb re-analysed the PCR reads in MiXCR, keeping a single row per CDR3 protein. Here the sample spans 8,000 or so distinct CDR3 sequences, over 9.5% being singletons. Collection of the sample occurred from a patient whose treatment included neoadjuvant chemotherapy. These receptors were collected from a human donor with bladder cancer that responded to neoadjuvant chemotherapy. Both conserved end residues are part of each CDR3. Each record gives: D gene, J gene, clone size, V gene, CDR3 protein, CDR3 DNA. D genes are given only for firm matches. The size of a clone is reported for some rows only, either as once, few or many, or as a class for expanded clones.

>-|TRBJ2-1|many|TRBV15
CATSRDRSGVYEQFF
TGTGCCACCAGCAGAGATCGGTCAGGGGTATATGAGCAGTTCTTC
>-|TRBJ1-1|medium-sized|TRBV6-1
CASSGRLNTEAFF
TGTGCCAGCAGTGGAAGGTTGAACACTGAAGCTTTCTTT
>-|TRBJ1-1|medium-sized|TRBV19
CASSLTGGLLTEAFF
TGTGCCAGTAGTCTCACCGGGGGGCTATTAACTGAAGCTTTCTTT
>-|TRBJ1-2|many|TRBV12-3/TRBV12-4
CASSLGPANYGYTF
TGTGCCAGCTCCCTGGGACCCGCTAACTATGGCTACACCTTC
>TRBD1|TRBJ2-5|-|TRBV20-1
CSATTGGRETQYF
TGCAGTGCTACTACAGGGGGCCGGGAGACCCAGTACTTC
>-|TRBJ1-1|many|TRBV27
CASMRPGLNTEAFF
TGTGCCAGCATGAGACCGGGACTGAACACTGAAGCTTTCTTT
>TRBD1|TRBJ2-7|-|TRBV29-1
CSVEEGTGAPGEQYF
TGCAGCGTTGAAGAAGGGACAGGGGCCCCTGGGGAGCAGTACTTC
>TRBD2|TRBJ2-1|-|TRBV12-5
CASGLELAGTNEQFF
TGTGCTAGTGGTTTGGAACTAGCGGGGACCAATGAGCAGTTCTTC
>-|TRBJ2-3|many|TRBV6-1
CASSSSAPTDTQYF
TGTGCCAGCAGTTCCAGTGCGCCCACAGATACGCAGTATTTT
>TRBD1|TRBJ1-6|many|TRBV6-5
CASRRDRSSYNSPLHF
TGTGCCAGCAGACGGGACAGGAGCTCCTATAATTCACCCCTCCACTTT
>-|TRBJ1-5|many|TRBV6-1
CASRVGSNQPQHF
TGTGCCAGCAGGGTCGGTAGCAATCAGCCCCAGCATTTT
>-|TRBJ2-5|many|TRBV6-1
CASSEAGQGIQETQYF
TGTGCCAGCAGTGAAGCTGGCCAGGGAATCCAAGAGACCCAGTACTTC
>-|TRBJ1-5|many|TRBV6-5
CASSSLRRSNQPQHF
TGTGCCAGCAGTTCTCTCAGGCGGAGCAATCAGCCCCAGCATTTT
>TRBD2|TRBJ2-3|many|TRBV7-9
CASSFTSSGAGDTQYF
TGTGCCAGCAGCTTCACATCTAGCGGGGCGGGAGATACGCAGTATTTT
>TRBD2|TRBJ2-5|many|TRBV15
CATSRAGGMVETQYF
TGTGCCACCAGCAGAGCGGGGGGGATGGTGGAGACCCAGTACTTC
>TRBD1|TRBJ2-1|medium-sized|TRBV19
CASSIEGQGNEQFF
TGTGCCAGTAGTATAGAGGGACAGGGAAATGAGCAGTTCTTC
>-|TRBJ1-2|many|TRBV23-1
CASTRVANYGYTF
TGCGCCAGCACGAGGGTAGCTAACTATGGCTACACCTTC
>TRBD2|TRBJ2-7|medium-sized|TRBV6-1
CASAGLAGSYEQYF
TGTGCCAGCGCCGGACTAGCGGGGAGTTATGAGCAGTACTTC
>-|TRBJ1-1|many|TRBV19
CASSIKGPGTEAFF
TGTGCCAGTAGTATAAAGGGACCGGGGACTGAAGCTTTCTTT
>-|TRBJ1-1|-|TRBV20-1
CSASPTLFTEAFF
TGCAGTGCCAGCCCCACGCTTTTCACTGAAGCTTTCTTT
>-|TRBJ2-4|many|TRBV12-3/TRBV12-4
CASSFGGAKNIQYF
TGTGCCAGCAGTTTTGGGGGGGCCAAAAACATTCAGTACTTC
>-|TRBJ1-3|many|TRBV7-2
CASLKGSGNTIYF
TGTGCCAGCCTGAAAGGTTCTGGAAACACCATATATTTT
>TRBD1|TRBJ2-1|medium-sized|TRBV6-6
CASSPGGFEQFF
TGTGCCAGCAGCCCAGGGGGTTTTGAGCAGTTCTTC
>-|TRBJ2-1|many|TRBV6-1
CASSARLSAYNEQFF
TGTGCCAGCAGTGCCAGACTGAGCGCCTACAATGAGCAGTTCTTC
>-|TRBJ1-3|medium-sized|TRBV29-1
CSVEKASGNTIYF
TGCAGCGTTGAGAAGGCCTCTGGAAACACCATATATTTT
>-|TRBJ2-3|medium-sized|TRBV19
CASSIGSADTQYF
TGTGCCAGTAGTATAGGGAGCGCGGATACGCAGTATTTT
>TRBD2|TRBJ2-1|medium-sized|TRBV6-5
CASSTSGGPRF
TGTGCCAGCAGTACTAGCGGGGGACCTCGCTTC
>-|TRBJ1-2|many|TRBV7-2
CASSLKRGAGYYGYTF
TGTGCCAGCAGCTTAAAGAGGGGCGCAGGGTACTATGGCTACACCTTC
>TRBD1|TRBJ2-4|many|TRBV7-2
CASSLAVTGGDLQLAKNIQYF
TGTGCCAGCAGCTTAGCTGTTACAGGGGGCGACCTCCAACTAGCCAAAAACATTCAGTACTTC
>TRBD2|TRBJ2-1|many|TRBV5-4
CASSFSLAGLNEQFF
TGTGCCAGCAGCTTCAGCCTAGCGGGACTGAATGAGCAGTTCTTC
>-|TRBJ2-5|many|TRBV19
CASGRQGRETQYF
TGTGCCTCGGGGAGGCAGGGGCGAGAGACCCAGTACTTC
>TRBD1|TRBJ2-1|-|TRBV27
CASRSTGQGEYNEQFF
TGTGCCAGCAGATCTACCGGACAGGGGGAGTACAATGAGCAGTTCTTC
>-|TRBJ2-1|many|TRBV5-6
CASSLVPYNEQFF
TGTGCCAGCAGCTTGGTGCCCTACAATGAGCAGTTCTTC
>TRBD1|TRBJ1-5|many|TRBV7-2
CASSLVGTGGNQPQHF
TGTGCCAGCAGCTTAGTCGGGACAGGGGGCAATCAGCCCCAGCATTTT
>-|TRBJ2-5|many|TRBV24-1
CATSDPRGSQETQYF
TGTGCCACCAGTGATCCGAGGGGGTCACAAGAGACCCAGTACTTC
>-|TRBJ1-6|many|TRBV6-1
CASSEAPAGNSPLHF
TGTGCCAGCAGTGAAGCCCCTGCGGGGAATTCACCCCTCCACTTT
>-|TRBJ1-1|-|TRBV7-5
CISVPVDGEVVWTFF
-
>TRBD1|TRBJ1-2|many|TRBV15
CATSPDRDYGYTF
TGTGCCACCAGCCCAGACAGGGACTATGGCTACACCTTC
>-|TRBJ1-1|many|TRBV6-1
CAVRGNTEAFF
TGTGCAGTCAGGGGGAACACTGAAGCTTTCTTT
>-|TRBJ2-2|-|TRBV7-9
CASSLYGVWAGLNTGELFF
TGTGCCAGCAGCTTATATGGGGTGTGGGCAGGGCTGAACACCGGGGAGCTGTTTTTT
>-|TRBJ1-1|few|TRBV12-3/TRBV12-4
CASSYDTEAFF
TGTGCCAGCAGTTATGACACTGAAGCTTTCTTT
>-|TRBJ1-6|many|TRBV19
CASSLAGSSYNSPLHF
TGTGCCAGTAGTCTCGCCGGTTCCTCCTATAATTCACCCCTCCACTTT
>TRBD1|TRBJ1-1|many|TRBV20-1
CSASIRQGWNTEAFF
TGCAGTGCTAGTATCAGACAGGGTTGGAACACTGAAGCTTTCTTT
>TRBD1|TRBJ2-4|medium-sized|TRBV6-1
CASSGQGILAKNIQYF
TGTGCCAGCAGTGGACAGGGAATCTTAGCCAAAAACATTCAGTACTTC
>TRBD1|TRBJ2-3|many|TRBV5-4
CASSFRTGGTQGTQYF
TGTGCCAGCAGCTTCCGGACAGGGGGCACTCAAGGTACGCAGTATTTT
>-|TRBJ1-1|many|TRBV12-3/TRBV12-4
CASSLKGQGSMQAFF
TGTGCCAGCAGCCTAAAGGGGCAGGGGTCGATGCAAGCTTTCTTT
>TRBD1|TRBJ2-2|many|TRBV27
CASSRDRGTGELFF
TGTGCCAGCAGTCGAGACAGGGGCACCGGGGAGCTGTTTTTT
>TRBD1|TRBJ1-1|many|TRBV30
CAWNLGQVNTEAFF
TGTGCCTGGAACCTGGGACAGGTTAACACTGAAGCTTTCTTT
>-|TRBJ1-5|many|TRBV6-1
CASSDNRVVQPQHF
TGTGCCAGCAGTGACAACAGGGTGGTTCAGCCCCAGCATTTT
>TRBD2|TRBJ2-7|-|TRBV5-6
CASTELAGGRYEQYF
TGTGCCAGCACCGAGTTAGCGGGGGGGCGATACGAGCAGTACTTC
>-|TRBJ2-3|medium-sized|TRBV6-2/TRBV6-3
CASSILRGYTQYF
TGTGCCAGCAGCATTCTCCGGGGCTATACGCAGTATTTT
>-|TRBJ1-2|many|TRBV29-1
CSVQMLGNYGYTF
TGCAGCGTTCAGATGCTGGGAAACTATGGCTACACCTTC